The sequence of this T cell receptor (beta chain) was determined in a study of control samples from healthy donors and cancer patients. Trimming at V came to 1 base and at J to 0 bases, leaving 5 bases not matched to a gene. Per the germline V gene, CDR1 is LGHNA and CDR2 is YNFKEQ. The CDR3 spans 16 residues. TCRdb keeps only in-frame clones here, not all; method: immunoSEQ multiplex PCR. The data show about 69,000 clones, more than 75% seen once. The sequence was collected from a woman aged 45-65 years with lung cancer. Sequences were obtained from PBMCs. This chain uses TRBV4-2 with TRBJ2-5, with 7 bases lining up with TRBD2. The CDR3 nucleotides are TGTGCCAGCAGCCAAGGGAGCGGGGTAAACCAAGAGACCCAGTACTTC. The encoded protein is CASSQGSGVNQETQYF.